This TCR beta chain was identified in a study of CD8 T cells in ankylosing spondylitis. Study outcomes and limitations: A CD8+ phenotype characterized the disease-linked clones, which were relatively rare in peripheral blood. Among TCR beta sequences, a motif of about 8 highly homologous variants appeared characteristic of ankylosing spondylitis blood. Reportedly, significant enrichment of disease-linked clones occurred in matched ankylosing spondylitis synovial fluid.

At least ten counts were recorded for this clonotype. The antigen is not known. Preparation of TCR beta libraries was done by quantitative 5'-RACE with molecular barcodes. TCRdb itself ran the 5' RACE reads through MiXCR, one entry per CDR3 protein. This table holds around 490,000 distinct CDR3 sequences, less than 6% found once. The CDR3 is 15 residues long. V dropped 2 bases and J dropped 3; count of bases not matched to a gene: 9. Per germline, CDR1 DFQATT and CDR2 SNEGSKA (reference sequence). The chain uses TRBV20-1 and TRBJ2-7; the match to TRBD1 covers 8 bases. The TCR originated in a male donor with ankylosing spondylitis. Material for sequencing was blood, either unsorted or a sorted T cell fraction (not recorded which). CDR3 sequence: CSARLGGQGSYEQYF. The CDR3 DNA follows: TGCAGTGCTAGACTAGGAGGACAGGGTAGCTACGAGCAGTACTTC.